This entry is about one TCR beta chain. Its antigen is unidentified. This record belongs to a study of cytomegalovirus exposure and HLA in healthy donors. Across the whole study: Genotyping showed roughly 83% of 398 donors falling in the Caucasian-associated ancestry cluster. Study outcomes and limitations: Presence/absence analysis assumed near-uniform sequencing depth across donors. When a later analysis was performed, an Asian-associated ancestry cluster reportedly had fewer N-insertions than the roughly 700-donor mean.

Germline CDR1 and CDR2: SGDLS and YYNGEE. CDR3 length: 15 amino acids. V trimming: 3 bases; J trimming: 5 bases; junction bases outside the gene matches: 7. PCR employed 60 Vbeta and 13 Jbeta primers. Using immunoSEQ multiplex PCR, the repertoire was profiled, and TCRdb retains in-frame clones only, with some absent. The profile shows 140,000 or so clones, about four fifths of them singletons. Unrecorded immune exposure was likely among donors, who were nominally healthy when sampled. The V gene is TRBV9, the J gene TRBJ2-3; TRBD2 agrees at 9 bases. Sequenced sample: PBMCs. This clonotype was sampled from a woman between 18 and 29 years old in good health and CMV-seropositive. CDR3 amino acids: CASSAKRGAVDTQYF. In DNA, the CDR3 is TGTGCCAGCAGCGCGAAGCGGGGGGCAGTAGATACGCAGTATTTT.